This T cell receptor (beta chain) comes out of a study of identical twins. This clonotype was counted many times. TCRdb reprocessed the 5' RACE reads with MiXCR, giving one entry per CDR3 protein. The repertoire holds hundreds of thousands of distinct CDR3 sequences, with about 9.4% as singletons. V was clipped by 10 bases and J by 2 bases, with 12 bases between them. The CDR3 has 12 amino acids. Germline CDR1 MDHEN, CDR2 SYDVKM. These data were also reused for a study on yellow fever vaccine responses in identical twins.

The chain couples TRBV28 to TRBJ2-7; possible D gene TRBD2, 5 bases. Material: PBMCs. The receptor comes from a woman aged 18-29 years in good health. This chain's CDR3 is CANVTGAYEQYF. As DNA, the CDR3 is TGTGCCAACGTTACCGGGGCCTACGAGCAGTACTTC.